The 2 T cell receptor beta chains below all came from one sample that was sequenced in a study of T cell changes during pregnancy in multiple sclerosis. Using immunoSEQ multiplex PCR, the repertoire was profiled, and TCRdb retains in-frame clones only, with some absent. The sample contains 40,000 to 60,000 clones, 95% of which appear only once. This specimen consisted of CD8+ T cells from peripheral blood mononuclear cells, obtained in the first trimester of pregnancy. The receptors were sampled from a female donor with multiple sclerosis, enrolled in a pregnancy study.

The V and J genes are TRBV28 and TRBJ2-7; 8 positions match TRBD1. The CDR3 has 14 residues. The ends lost 3 bases at V and 2 bases at J; junction bases unmatched: 3. Germline V gene sequence: CDR1 MDHEN, CDR2 SYDVKM. The CDR3: CASSFRGLTYEQYF. The CDR3 region has the DNA TGTGCCAGCAGTTTCAGGGGGCTTACCTACGAGCAGTACTTC. The whole variable domain, filled in from reference TRBV28 and TRBJ2-7, reads DVKVTQSSRYLVKRTGEKVFLECVQDMDHENMFWYRQDPGLGLRLIYFSYDVKMKEKGDIPEGYSVSREKKERFSLILESASTNQTSMYLCASSFRGLTYEQYFGPGTRLTVT.

The chain recombines TRBV4-1 with TRBJ1-2; no clear D. V shed 4 bases and J shed 1 base, with 7 bases lying between them. Germline lookup yields CDR1 MGHRA and CDR2 YSYEKL. The CDR3 loop spans 13 amino acids. The CDR3 reads CASSPNFNYGYTF. CDR3 DNA sequence: TGCGCCAGCAGCCCAAATTTTAACTATGGCTACACCTTC.